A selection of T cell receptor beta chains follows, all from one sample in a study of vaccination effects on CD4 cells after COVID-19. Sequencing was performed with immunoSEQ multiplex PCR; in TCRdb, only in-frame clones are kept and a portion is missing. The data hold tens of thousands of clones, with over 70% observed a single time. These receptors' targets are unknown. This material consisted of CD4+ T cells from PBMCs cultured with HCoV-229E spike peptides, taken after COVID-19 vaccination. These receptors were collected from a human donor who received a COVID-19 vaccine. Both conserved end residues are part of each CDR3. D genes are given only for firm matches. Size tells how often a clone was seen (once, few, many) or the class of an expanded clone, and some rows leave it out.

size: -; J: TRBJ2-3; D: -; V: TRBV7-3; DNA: TGTGCCAGCAGCACCGGGACCACCACAGATACGCAGTATTTT; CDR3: CASSTGTTTDTQYF
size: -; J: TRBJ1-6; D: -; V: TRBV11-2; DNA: TGTGCCAGCAGCTTAATTCTAGGACACAATTCACCCCTCCACTTT; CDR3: CASSLILGHNSPLHF
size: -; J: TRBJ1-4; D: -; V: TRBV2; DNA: TGTGCCAGCAGTTGGACAGACAATGAAAAACTGTTTTTT; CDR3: CASSWTDNEKLFF
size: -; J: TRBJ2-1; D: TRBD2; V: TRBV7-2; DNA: TGTGCCAGCAGCTTAGTGCGGGGGAGATACAATGAGCAGTTCTTC; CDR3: CASSLVRGRYNEQFF
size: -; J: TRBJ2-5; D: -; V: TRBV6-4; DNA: TGTGCCAGCAGCGATCACACCGAAACCTGCCAGGAGACCCAGTACTTC; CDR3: CASSDHTETCQETQYF
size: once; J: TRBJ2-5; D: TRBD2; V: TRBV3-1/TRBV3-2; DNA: TGTGCCAGCAGCTTCCGGACTAGCGGGGGGAAAATTCAGGGGGTAAGGACCCAGTACTTC; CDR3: CASSFRTSGGKIQGVRTQYF
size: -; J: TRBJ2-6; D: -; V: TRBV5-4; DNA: TGTGCCAGCAGGCCTGGCGGGGCCCGCTCTGGGGCCAACGTCCTGACTTTC; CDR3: CASRPGGARSGANVLTF
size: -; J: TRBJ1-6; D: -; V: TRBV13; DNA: TGTGCCAGCAGCCAACGGGCAGGGGTCTCACCCCTCCACTTT; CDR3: CASSQRAGVSPLHF
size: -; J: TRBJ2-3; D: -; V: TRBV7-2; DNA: TGTGCCAGCAGCGACGTAGCGGTCTCTAGCACAGATACGCAGTATTTT; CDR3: CASSDVAVSSTDTQYF
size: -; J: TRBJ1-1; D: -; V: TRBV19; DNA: TGTGCCAGTAGTAGAGTGGGAGATGAAGCTTTCTTT; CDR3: CASSRVGDEAFF
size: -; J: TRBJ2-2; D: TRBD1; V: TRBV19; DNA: TGTGCCAGTAGTATCGGACAGGCGAACACCGGGGAGCTGTTTTTT; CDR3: CASSIGQANTGELFF
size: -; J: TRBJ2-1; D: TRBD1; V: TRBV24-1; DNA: TGTGCCACCAGTGGAAGTGAGGCAGGGGGCATAAATGAGCAGTTCTTC; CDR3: CATSGSEAGGINEQFF
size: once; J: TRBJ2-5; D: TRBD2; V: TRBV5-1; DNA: TGCGCCAGCAGCTTGCTGGGACTAGCGGAAGAGACCCAGTACTTC; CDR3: CASSLLGLAEETQYF
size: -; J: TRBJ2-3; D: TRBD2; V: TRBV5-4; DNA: TGTGCCAGCAGCCCGAGCGGGGGGGCTAGCACAGATACGCAGTATTTT; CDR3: CASSPSGGASTDTQYF
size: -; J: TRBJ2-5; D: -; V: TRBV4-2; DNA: TGTGCCAGCAGCCAAGTTAAGACCCAAGAGACCCAGTACTTC; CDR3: CASSQVKTQETQYF
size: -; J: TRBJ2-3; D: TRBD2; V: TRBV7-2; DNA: TGTGCCAGCAGTGAGGCTAGCGGGGGGGCCGGTGCAGATACGCAGTATTTT; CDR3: CASSEASGGAGADTQYF
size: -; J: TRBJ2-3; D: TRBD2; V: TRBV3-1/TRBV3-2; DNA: TGTGCCAGCAGCCAAGGTCTAGCGGGGGGCCGGATAGATACGCAGTATTTT; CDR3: CASSQGLAGGRIDTQYF